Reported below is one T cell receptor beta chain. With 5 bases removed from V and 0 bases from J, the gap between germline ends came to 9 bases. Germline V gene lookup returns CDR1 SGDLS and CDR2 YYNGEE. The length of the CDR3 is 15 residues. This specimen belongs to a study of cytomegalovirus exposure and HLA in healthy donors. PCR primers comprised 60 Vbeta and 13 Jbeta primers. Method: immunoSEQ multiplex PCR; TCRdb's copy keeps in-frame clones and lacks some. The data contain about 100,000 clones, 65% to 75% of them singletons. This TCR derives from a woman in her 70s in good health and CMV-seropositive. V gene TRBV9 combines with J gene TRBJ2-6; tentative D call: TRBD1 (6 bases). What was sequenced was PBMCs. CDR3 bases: TGTGCCAGCAGTCAAGGGGGCTCTGGGGCCAACGTCCTGACTTTC. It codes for CASSQGGSGANVLTF.